The TCR beta chain under discussion was sequenced for a study of OX40 agonist ivuxolimab in advanced cancers. Study-level background: Cohort: about 80% men, mean age about 60, aged about 20 to 79.

CDR1 SGHRS and CDR2 YFSETQ come from the germline V gene. V lost 1 base and J 7 bases, leaving 15 bases between the germline ends. This CDR3 has 16 amino acids. This clone was found once. Sequencing was performed with immunoSEQ multiplex PCR; in TCRdb, only in-frame clones are kept and a portion is missing. Found here are about 46,000 clones, approximately 80% of them singletons; the top ten hold around 1.9%. This TCR came from an adult with an advanced solid tumor such as melanoma, head and neck, liver or kidney cancer. Sequencing used CD4+ or CD8+ T cells sorted from blood, obtained in a trial of the OX40 agonist ivuxolimab. The chain couples TRBV5-1 to TRBJ1-6, with TRBD1 as a possible D gene (6 bases). The CDR3 spells CASSLSVRGANSPLHF. As DNA, the CDR3 is TGCGCCAGCAGCTTGTCAGTCAGGGGTGCGAATTCACCCCTCCACTTT.